This TCR beta chain comes out of a study of molecular identifiers for immune sequencing clone quantification. CDR1 is GTSNPN and CDR2 is SVGIG in the germline V gene (reference sequence). Trimming stripped 2 bases from V and 1 base from J, with 8 bases between. This CDR3 spans 13 amino acids. TCRdb re-analysed the PCR reads in MiXCR, keeping a single row per CDR3 protein. The table includes about half a million distinct CDR3 sequences, around 23% detected once. The source material was naive CD8+ T cells from blood, with Jurkat cell RNA spiked in. Subset given: FACS-sorted CD8+CD4-CCR7+CD45RA+ naive T cells. This chain uses TRBV30 with TRBJ1-1; D not certain. The receptor was isolated from a human donor in good health. Some libraries in this study had Jurkat cell RNA spiked in. DNA for the CDR3: TGTGCCTGGAGTCTTGCAGCGAACACTGAAGCTTTCTTT. The encoded protein is CAWSLAANTEAFF.